This entry lists 13 T cell receptor beta chains sequenced from one sample in a study of blood T cell repertoires in COVID-19. This table comes from immunoSEQ multiplex PCR, and its TCRdb copy is limited to in-frame clones, with some not included. The sample holds tens of thousands of clones, roughly 85% seen once. Input material: peripheral blood. These receptors were collected from a man at least 80 years old with acute or convalescent COVID-19.

The V call is TRBV3-1 (or the pseudogene TRBV3-2), the J call TRBJ2-1; possible D gene TRBD1, 5 bases. Germline values: CDR1 LGHDT, CDR2 YNNKEL (reference sequence). CDR3 length: 14 amino acids. V was trimmed by 4 bases and J by 2 bases, leaving 9 bases between them. Here the CDR3 reads CASSLRTPYNEQFF. As DNA, the CDR3 is TGTGCCAGCAGCCTCAGGACACCCTACAATGAGCAGTTCTTC.

This sequence joins TRBV10-1 and TRBJ1-1; D is perhaps TRBD1 (6 bases). Per germline, CDR1 WNHNN and CDR2 SYGVQD (reference sequence). The length of the CDR3 is 15 residues. Between the trimmed V and J ends, which lost 3 bases and 0 bases, there was a span of 11 bases. CDR3 protein: CASSDGQLMNTEAFF. The DNA of the CDR3 is TGCGCCAGCAGTGACGGACAGTTAATGAACACTGAAGCTTTCTTT.

Relative to its sample, this clone is medium-sized (0.01 to 0.1%). The rearrangement links TRBV19 to TRBJ1-2; 9 positions match TRBD1. The CDR3 consists of 14 residues. CDR1 and CDR2 (germline): LNHDA, SQIVND (reference sequence). V dropped 7 bases and J dropped 4; count of bases not matched to a gene: 7. The CDR3 nucleotides are TGTGCCAGTACCCCGGGACAGGGCTTCTATGGCTACACCTTC. Translated, it gives CASTPGQGFYGYTF.

The rearrangement joins TRBV7-3 to TRBJ2-7; tentatively, D is TRBD2 (6 bases). CDR1 and CDR2 (germline): SGHTA, FQGTGA. V lost 8 bases to trimming and J lost 3 bases, with 20 bases between them. The CDR3 runs 15 residues. CDR3 coding DNA: TGTGCCAGCCAGAGGGACCGCTCGGAGGGCTACGAGCAGTACTTC. The encoded protein is CASQRDRSEGYEQYF. Full variable domain (missing parts from reference TRBV7-3 and TRBJ2-7): GAGVSQTPSNKVTEKGKYVELRCDPISGHTALYWYRQSLGQGPEFLIYFQGTGAADDSGLPNDRFFAVRPEGSVSTLKIQRTERGDSAVYLCASQRDRSEGYEQYFGPGTRLTVT.

V and J are TRBV7-9 and TRBJ1-4; 11 bases align to TRBD1. The CDR3 has 15 residues. Germline trimming cut 5 bases from V and 8 bases from J; bases unmatched to any gene: 7. Germline V gene lookup returns CDR1 SEHNR and CDR2 FQNEAQ (reference sequence). The CDR3 region is CASSARTGGREKLFF. CDR3 nucleotide sequence: TGTGCCAGCAGCGCCCGGACAGGGGGCAGGGAAAAACTGTTTTTT.

V usage is TRBV20-1 and J usage is TRBJ1-1, with no clear D. V was pared by 5 bases and J by 8 bases, with 9 bases between. The germline V gene has CDR1 DFQATT and CDR2 SNEGSKA (reference sequence). This CDR3 spans 10 amino acids. The CDR3 reads CSALFREAFF. The DNA of the CDR3 is TGCAGTGCTCTTTTTCGGGAAGCTTTCTTT.

V gene TRBV12-5 combines with J gene TRBJ1-5; TRBD1 matches 10 bases. Germline V gene data show CDR1 as LGHNT and CDR2 as FRNRAP. Losses at the gene ends were 4 bases for V and 4 bases for J; bases not matched to a gene: 7. The CDR3 has 16 amino acids. CDR3 protein: CASGWGDRGGNQPQHF. Written as DNA, the CDR3 is TGTGCTAGTGGTTGGGGGGACAGGGGTGGTAATCAGCCCCAGCATTTT.

The rearrangement uses TRBV19 and TRBJ1-1; D not resolved. CDR1 and CDR2 from the germline V gene are LNHDA and SQIVND (reference sequence). V lost 6 bases, J lost 1 base, and 15 bases lay in between. The CDR3 totals 15 residues. Written as DNA, the CDR3 is TGTGCCAGTAGCACCCCCCGGGGATCGAACACTGAAGCTTTCTTT. Amino acids: CASSTPRGSNTEAFF.

V is TRBV11-3 and J is TRBJ2-1, with 10 nucleotides matching TRBD2. This CDR3 region has 15 residues. Germline trimming cut 2 bases from V and 10 bases from J; bases unmatched to any gene: 8. Germline CDR1 reads SGHNT; CDR2 reads YENEEA. The CDR3 sequence is CASSLMSGGAREQFF. Written as DNA, the CDR3 is TGTGCCAGCAGCTTAATGAGCGGGGGGGCCAGAGAGCAGTTCTTC.

The CDR3 DNA follows: TGTGCCTGGAGTGGACAGGTACTTCAGCCCCAGCATTTT. It codes for CAWSGQVLQPQHF. The rearrangement uses TRBV30 and TRBJ1-5; a weak D match, TRBD1 (6 bases). This CDR3 is built from 13 residues. V lost 1 base and J 6 bases, leaving 10 bases between the germline ends. Germline V gene sequence: CDR1 GTSNPN, CDR2 SVGIG (reference sequence). Looking up the rest from reference TRBV30 and TRBJ1-5 gives the full variable domain: SQTIHQWPATLVQPVGSPLSLECTVEGTSNPNLYWYRQAAGRGLQLLFYSVGIGQISSEVPQNLSASRPQDRQFILSSKKLLLSDSGFYLCAWSGQVLQPQHFGDGTRLSIL.

In its sample, this clone was seen once. V gene TRBV5-4 combines with J gene TRBJ2-5, with TRBD1 identical over 7 bases. This CDR3 has 15 residues. Trimming cost V 0 bases and J 2 bases; bases outside gene matches: 4. Germline V gives CDR1 SGHNT, CDR2 YYREEE (reference sequence). Written as DNA, the CDR3 is TGTGCCAGCAGCTTGGACAGGGGACGGCAAGAGACCCAGTACTTC. It is translated as CASSLDRGRQETQYF.

The chain carries TRBV9 and TRBJ2-5; D is perhaps TRBD2 (5 bases). The CDR3 covers 15 residues. Germline CDR1 is SGDLS and CDR2 is YYNGEE. The V end lost 2 bases, the J end lost 1 base, and 12 bases lay between the germline ends. CDR3 region: CASSVFAGVQETQYF. CDR3 bases: TGTGCCAGCAGCGTGTTTGCCGGGGTCCAAGAGACCCAGTACTTC.

The chain recombines TRBV15 with TRBJ2-7; D unclear. This CDR3 is built from 13 residues. Germline CDR1 is LNHNV and CDR2 is YYDKDF (reference sequence). The ends were cut back, 1 base at V and 1 base at J, with 5 bases in the middle. Here the CDR3 DNA reads TGTGCCACCAGCAGAGCGGTGTCCTACGAGCAGTACTTC. It encodes CATSRAVSYEQYF.